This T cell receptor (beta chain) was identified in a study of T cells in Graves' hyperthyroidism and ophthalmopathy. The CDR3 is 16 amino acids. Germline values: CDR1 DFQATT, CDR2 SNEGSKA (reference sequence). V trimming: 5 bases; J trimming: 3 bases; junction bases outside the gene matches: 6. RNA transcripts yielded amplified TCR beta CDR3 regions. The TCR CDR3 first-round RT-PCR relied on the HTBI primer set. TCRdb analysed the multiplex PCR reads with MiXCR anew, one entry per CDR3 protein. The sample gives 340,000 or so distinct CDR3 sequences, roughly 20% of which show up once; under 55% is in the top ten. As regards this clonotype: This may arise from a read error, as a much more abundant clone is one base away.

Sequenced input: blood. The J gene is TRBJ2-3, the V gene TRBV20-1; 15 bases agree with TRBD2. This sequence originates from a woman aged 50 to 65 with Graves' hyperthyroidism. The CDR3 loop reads CSAAGLAGGPTDTQYF. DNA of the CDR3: TGCAGTGCTGCAGGACTAGCGGGAGGGCCTACAGATACGCAGTATTTT.